Below, one T cell receptor (beta chain) is given with its context. Libraries were prepared by immunoSEQ multiplex PCR; TCRdb keeps only in-frame clonotypes and omits some of them. The sample consists of some 93,000 clones, around 94% of them appearing once. The data originate from a study of T cell changes during pregnancy in multiple sclerosis. This clonotype originated in a female donor with multiple sclerosis, enrolled in a pregnancy study. Sample: peripheral blood, taken after pregnancy.

CDR3 in amino acids: CASSLGLSVAGGPDTQYF. The CDR3 nucleotides are TGTGCCAGTAGTCTGGGTCTCAGTGTGGCGGGAGGGCCAGATACGCAGTATTTT. This rearrangement joins TRBV19 to TRBJ2-3; 9 bases map to TRBD2. CDR3 size: 18 residues. The ends lost 5 bases at V and 4 bases at J; junction bases unmatched: 16. Per the germline V gene, CDR1 is LNHDA and CDR2 is SQIVND (reference sequence).